These 17 T cell receptor beta chains were sequenced from one sample in a study of T cell responses to AZD1222 COVID-19 vaccine. Libraries were prepared by immunoSEQ multiplex PCR; TCRdb keeps only in-frame clonotypes and omits some of them. Of roughly 100,000 clones listed, about 90% are singletons. Sequenced here: peripheral blood, sampled on day 0 of AZD1222 vaccination. The origin of the receptors is an adult in good health.

The chain couples TRBV6-5 to TRBJ2-3, with TRBD1 as a possible D gene (6 bases). In germline, CDR1 is MNHEY, CDR2 SVGAGI. This CDR3 contains 15 residues. Trimming cost V 7 bases and J 9 bases, with 23 bases left between them. As DNA, the CDR3 is TGTGCCAGCACCCTACAGGGATTAGGAATATCAACGCAGTATTTT. Amino acids: CASTLQGLGISTQYF.

The chain carries TRBV19 and TRBJ1-1; perhaps TRBD1 as D (5 bases). Between the trimmed V and J ends, which lost 1 base and 5 bases, there was a span of 11 bases. The CDR3 covers 14 residues. Germline CDR1 LNHDA, CDR2 SQIVND (reference sequence). In DNA form, the CDR3 reads TGTGCCAGTAGTATAGGGGGCGGGGGAACTGAAGCTTTCTTT. Translation gives CASSIGGGGTEAFF.

CDR3 in amino acids: CASTKDGRAYEQYF. The CDR3 coding sequence is TGTGCCAGTACTAAGGACGGACGGGCCTACGAGCAGTACTTC. The J gene is TRBJ2-7, the V gene TRBV19, with D hard to call. CDR3 size: 14 residues. CDR1 and CDR2 from the germline V gene are LNHDA and SQIVND (reference sequence). The ends were cut back, 7 bases at V and 2 bases at J, with 15 bases in the middle.

The gene calls are TRBV5-6 and TRBJ1-2, with D perhaps TRBD1 (6 bases). This CDR3 has 16 residues. V was clipped by 1 base and J by 5 bases, with 18 bases between them. CDR1 is SGHDT, CDR2 YYEEEE, per germline. The CDR3 reads CASSLFSGGHLYGYTF. DNA for the CDR3: TGTGCCAGCAGCTTGTTTAGCGGGGGGCACTTATATGGCTACACCTTC.

The V and J genes are TRBV21-1 and TRBJ1-1; TRBD1 is the table's D call and was not checked against the DNA. TRBV21-1 is listed as a pseudogene. The CDR3 is 12 amino acids. The CDR3 nucleotides read TGTGCCAGCAGCACCAAGAACACTGAAGCTTTCTTT. Amino acid sequence: CASSTKNTEAFF.

This chain connects TRBV13 to TRBJ2-3, with D maybe TRBD2 (6 bases). Per germline, CDR1 PRHDT and CDR2 FYEKMQ (reference sequence). V lost 7 bases to trimming and J lost 4 bases, with 9 bases between them. CDR3 size: 12 residues. The CDR3 loop reads CASTRLADTQYF. The CDR3, as DNA: TGTGCCAGCACCCGACTAGCAGATACGCAGTATTTT.

The chain is built from TRBV21-1 and TRBJ1-1. TRBV21-1 is an annotated pseudogene. The CDR3 is made up of 19 amino acids. The CDR3 loop is CASSKRKGGRATMNTEAFF. DNA of the CDR3: TGTGCCAGCAGCAAAAGAAAAGGGGGGCGGGCTACTATGAACACTGAAGCTTTCTTT.

The V call is TRBV18, the J call TRBJ1-6; D remains unclear. This CDR3 comprises 13 residues. Germline V CDR1 and CDR2: KGHSH, LQKENI. V was clipped by 3 bases and J by 5 bases, with 5 bases between them. The CDR3 sequence is CASSPGDNSPLHF. CDR3 coding DNA: TGTGCCAGCTCACCCGGCGATAATTCACCCCTCCACTTT.

J is TRBJ1-6 and V is TRBV2; D is unresolved. This CDR3 spans 18 amino acids. The germline V gene encodes CDR1 SNHLY and CDR2 FYNNEI. The ends were cut back, 4 bases at V and 0 bases at J, with 16 bases in the middle. CDR3: CASSAVKVLSSYNSPLHF. The CDR3 DNA is TGTGCCAGCAGTGCGGTCAAGGTGTTAAGCTCCTATAATTCACCCCTCCACTTT. Based on the CDR3 plus reference TRBV2 and TRBJ1-6, the full variable domain is EPEVTQTPSHQVTQMGQEVILRCVPISNHLYFYWYRQILGQKVEFLVSFYNNEISEKSEIFDDQFSVERPDGSNFTLKIRSTKLEDSAMYFCASSAVKVLSSYNSPLHFGNGTRLTVT.

The chain joins TRBV29-1 to TRBJ1-2; 7 bases agree with TRBD1. V trimming: 7 bases; J trimming: 4 bases; junction bases outside the gene matches: 9. Looked up from germline, CDR1 is SQVTM and CDR2 is ANQGSEA. CDR3 size: 13 residues. Here the CDR3 reads CSAIKQGSYGYTF. In DNA form, the CDR3 reads TGCAGCGCCATAAAACAGGGGAGCTATGGCTACACCTTC.

J is TRBJ2-1 and V is TRBV20-1, with 11 bases aligning to TRBD2. From germline, CDR1 is DFQATT and CDR2 SNEGSKA (reference sequence). The CDR3 sequence is 11 residues long. With V trimmed by 6 bases and J by 10 bases, 2 bases remained unmatched. CDR3 region: CSAGLAAEQFF. Written as DNA, the CDR3 is TGCAGTGCGGGACTAGCGGCCGAGCAGTTCTTC.

The table lists this clone with many counts. The chain employs TRBV19 and TRBJ1-1, with D possibly being TRBD1 (5 bases). CDR1 and CDR2 from the germline V gene are LNHDA and SQIVND (reference sequence). The CDR3 spans 14 residues. V lost 5 bases and J lost 0, with 10 bases in between. DNA for the CDR3: TGTGCCAGTAGTCCGGCAGGGCTGAACACTGAAGCTTTCTTT. This translates into CASSPAGLNTEAFF.

V usage is TRBV7-3 and J usage is TRBJ1-1; D is uncertain. V dropped 1 base and J dropped 1 base, with 4 bases sitting between them. The germline CDR1 and CDR2 sequences are SGHTA and FQGTGA. This CDR3 has 13 residues. Here the CDR3 reads CASSLSQNTEAFF. CDR3 DNA: TGTGCCAGCAGCTTAAGCCAGAACACTGAAGCTTTCTTT.

This clone has a single count. The chain employs TRBV19 and TRBJ1-2; 9 nucleotides line up with TRBD1. The CDR3 runs to 15 residues. Looked up from germline, CDR1 is LNHDA and CDR2 is SQIVND (reference sequence). Trimming removed 2 bases from V and 5 bases from J; junction bases left unmatched: 6. The CDR3, as DNA: TGTGCCAGTAGTATAAACAGGGGGCGCGGGTATGGCTACACCTTC. As protein: CASSINRGRGYGYTF. The entire variable domain, with the rest obtained from reference TRBV19 and TRBJ1-2, is as follows: DGGITQSPKYLFRKEGQNVTLSCEQNLNHDAMYWYRQDPGQGLRLIYYSQIVNDFQKGDIAEGYSVSREKKESFPLTVTSAQKNPTAFYLCASSINRGRGYGYTFGSGTRLTVV.

The chain uses TRBV7-3 and TRBJ2-3, with a tentative D call TRBD2 (6 bases). V was clipped by 2 bases and J by 6 bases, with 12 bases between them. Germline V CDR1 and CDR2: SGHTA, FQGTGA. The CDR3 is made up of 14 amino acids. The CDR3 DNA is TGTGCCAGCAGCTTACTGGGAGGCGTGGATACGCAGTATTTT. Protein: CASSLLGGVDTQYF.

V and J are TRBV2 and TRBJ2-3; 10 positions agree with TRBD1. Germline values: CDR1 SNHLY, CDR2 FYNNEI. V lost 4 bases, J lost 2 bases, and 3 bases stayed unmatched. The CDR3 consists of 15 residues. CDR3 residues: CASSAGQGFTDTQYF. CDR3 DNA sequence: TGTGCCAGCAGTGCGGGACAGGGGTTCACAGATACGCAGTATTTT.

The rearrangement links TRBV3-1 (or the pseudogene TRBV3-2) to TRBJ2-1, with 7 bases matching TRBD1. V dropped 2 bases and J dropped 1; count of bases not matched to a gene: 2. The CDR3 is 15 residues long. Germline V gives CDR1 LGHDT, CDR2 YNNKEL (reference sequence). CDR3 nucleotide sequence: TGTGCCAGCAGCCAAAACAGGGGATCCTACAATGAGCAGTTCTTC. Translating gives CASSQNRGSYNEQFF.